Detailed here is one T cell receptor (beta chain). The V gene's germline CDR1 is GTSNPN and CDR2 SVGIG (reference sequence). This CDR3 has 14 amino acids. V gave up 0 bases and J gave up 7 bases, with 13 bases separating them. This record belongs to a study of blood T cell repertoires in COVID-19. Study as a whole: The United States, Italy and Spain provided the acute and convalescent COVID-19 samples. Sources were T cells, B-cell-depleted T cells, or PBMCs; the material itself was cDNA or gDNA.

Authors' analysis steps: Amplification with reference gene primers provided the estimates of nucleated cell counts. Data came from immunoSEQ multiplex PCR; TCRdb stores just in-frame clones and leaves some out. That table is the source of V, J and clone size, and D and trimming were worked out from the DNA. The table includes 200,000 to 250,000 clones, about 86% detected once. The specimen was peripheral blood. The receptor comes from a woman younger than 45 who had recovered from COVID-19. This chain uses TRBV30 with TRBJ1-5, with D maybe TRBD1 (5 bases). CDR3: CAWSVLGAGQPQHF. CDR3 nucleotide sequence: TGTGCCTGGAGTGTACTAGGGGCGGGGCAGCCCCAGCATTTT.